This record covers a single T cell receptor (beta chain). These data originate in a study of blood T cell repertoires in COVID-19. The overall study: Sample material is recorded as cDNA or gDNA derived from T cells, B-cell-depleted T cells, or PBMCs.

CDR1 is LNHDA, CDR2 SQIVND, per germline (reference sequence). The length of the CDR3 is 13 residues. V lost 8 bases and J 4 bases, leaving 11 bases between the germline ends. The authors' processing: The authors estimated nucleated cell counts from reference gene primer amplification. Measured with immunoSEQ multiplex PCR; TCRdb has only the in-frame clones, and not every one. The V and J calls and the clone size are those of that table, but D and trimming were determined from the DNA. The profile shows approximately 290,000 clones, about 90% of them singletons. Those who participated ranged in age from about 18 to 89 years and resided in about two dozen US areas. Participants' own reports of clinical history determined their cohort assignment.

The chain uses TRBV19 and TRBJ1-4; no reliable D call. Sequenced: PBMCs or T cells enriched from blood (not recorded which). This clonotype originated in a woman in her late teens or twenties with acute COVID-19. CDR3 sequence: CASGTQSNEKLFF. DNA for the CDR3: TGTGCCAGTGGCACACAGAGTAATGAAAAACTGTTTTTT. Using reference TRBV19 and TRBJ1-4 for the parts outside the CDR3, the full variable domain is DGGITQSPKYLFRKEGQNVTLSCEQNLNHDAMYWYRQDPGQGLRLIYYSQIVNDFQKGDIAEGYSVSREKKESFPLTVTSAQKNPTAFYLCASGTQSNEKLFFGSGTQLSVL.